The subject of this entry is one T cell receptor (beta chain). This clone was counted between two and nine times. Its specific antigen is unknown. An end of the junction does not agree with germline; a read error may underlie this. The library relied on the immunoSEQ multiplex PCR assay. The multiplex PCR relied on a mix of 60 forward primers for TCR Vbeta segments and 13 reverse primers for TCR Jbeta segments. A multiplex PCR assay on genomic DNA amplified the CDR3 region of rearranged TCR beta genes. The Illumina HiSeq System was used to sequence the amplified TCR beta libraries as 87-base-pair reads. The study's processing was this. Across the 666 repertoires, a later analysis counted tens of millions of unique TCR beta chains, 8.5 million to 12 million of which were shared by at least two donors. Raw reads were error-corrected and collapsed into unique sequences with a nearest-neighbor algorithm that merged closely related sequences to remove PCR and sequencing errors. CDR3 sequences were aligned to IMGT reference sequences to assign V, D and J gene segments. For a sequence to be retained, a match of at least six nucleotides was required to both a V gene segment and a J gene segment. A rearrangement counted as productive if the CDR3 had no stop codons and remained in frame with V and J, and every other rearrangement counted as non-productive. CDR3 was defined according to IMGT convention as the region running from the second conserved V-encoded cysteine to the conserved J-encoded phenylalanine. The earlier analysis of around 640 of the donors excluded sequences that lacked an unambiguous match to a single V gene segment. In an earlier analysis of approximately 590 of the donors, a V segment was called functional when productive rearrangements were above 56.7%, and segregating when the standard deviation between donors exceeded 5%. A statistical classification framework was built for diagnosing cytomegalovirus status from the catalog of TCR beta chain sequences. A later analysis assigned V and J genes by comparing TCR nucleotide sequences with IMGT/GENE-DB human TR gene sequences. A later analysis assigned CDR3 sequences and most-parsimonious VDJ recombination scenarios with the TCRdist pipeline. In a later analysis, each TCR beta chain was defined by its CDR3 amino acid sequence together with its V-gene family, and reads lacking a unique V-gene family were excluded. A later analysis removed nearly 600 highly shared, low-generation-probability nucleotide sequences to deal with suspected cross-contamination and a sequencing artifact. In a later analysis, a clonal expansion index for each public chain was calculated from normalized within-repertoire ranks of inferred template counts. Generation probabilities in a later analysis came from a VDJ recombination model fitted to out-of-frame rearrangements, and those results were checked against IGoR. In a later analysis, hypergeometric tests were used to score TCR-TCR, TCR-HLA and TCR-CMV co-occurrence, with a repertoire-size bias correction applied to TCR pairs. In a later analysis, false discovery rates were estimated by permuting HLA or CMV assignments 20 times. A later analysis grouped co-occurring TCRs with DBSCAN, adding TCRdist sequence similarity when clustering within HLA-allele-positive subsets. Repertoires with fewer than 30,000 or more than 120,000 public chains were left out of co-occurrence clustering, as were about five repertoires with anomalous nucleotide sharing. The immuneACCESS repertoire file appears here via TCRdb, limited to in-frame rearrangements. These files lack a portion of the clones; in checked studies, under half of the deficit traces to unresolved V genes, and the cause of the others is not known. That table supplies the V and J calls and clone size; D and trimming were determined from the DNA. The sample data list some 150,000 clones, and over 60% of these were observed just once. Around 3% of the sample goes to the ten largest clones.

This entry comes from a study of cytomegalovirus exposure and HLA in healthy donors listed by TCRdb under 2017. For the wider study: An earlier analysis of approximately 590 of the donors reported approximately 270 Gb of sequence data and around 120 million unique TCR beta sequences from some 180 million T cells. To decide whether each TCR beta V gene segment behaved as functional or pseudogenic, an earlier analysis of several hundred of the donors relied on high-throughput TCR beta sequencing. Alongside the repertoire data, information on donor age, sex, ethnicity and CMV serostatus was compiled. In a later analysis, previously published TCR beta repertoires from more than 500 donors were re-analyzed and high-resolution HLA genotyping was added so that TCR occurrence patterns could be studied. A later genetic analysis used genome-wide SNP genotypes for about 65% of the 666 donors, treating that subset as a discovery cohort. In addition to the first cohort of 666 subjects, a separate validation cohort of approximately 130 different subjects was used. To predict cytomegalovirus infection status, the study combined high-throughput TCR immunosequencing, statistical association of individual TCRs with disease status, and machine learning. Roughly 300 gigabases of sequencing data and tens of millions of unique TCR sequences were included in an early release covering over 600 HLA-typed donors. The T cell repertoires of about 700 subjects were profiled by immunosequencing and related to cytomegalovirus serostatus. The number of typed donors differed by locus: roughly 629-640 for A, B, C, DRB1 and DQB1; 500 to 550 for DQA1; over 600 for DPA1; and around 490 for DPB1. Among 350 to 400 genotyped donors of the cohort, an average of 235,054 unique TCR beta nucleotide sequences were sequenced per donor, around a sixth of them non-productive. Among the roughly 400 genotyped donors, under 90% belonged to the genetic ancestry cluster associated with self-reported Caucasian donors. The aim of the study was to test whether cataloging public T cell receptors could identify signatures of past pathogen exposure. HLA typing included class I and class II loci at four-digit resolution. Rather than drawing on any new phenotypic data, the later analysis identified candidate immune exposures from TCR beta sequences and the way those sequences occurred across donors. All discovery cohort repertoires had been generated on a single sequencing platform. Four or five DR-DQ haplotypes were handled as single units for association and clustering because linkage in the cohort was strong. The investigation overall reported the following: Sequencing depth was assumed to be roughly uniform across donors in the presence/absence analyses, though that assumption may not hold. This cohort had only TCR beta chains sequenced, and the lack of alpha or paired-chain data limited which features could be detected. Compared with equally common non-associated chains, HLA-associated TCR beta chains in a later analysis were more clonally expanded and had lower generation probabilities. In vitro tests confirmed that a few of the cytomegalovirus-associated TCR beta chains recognize cytomegalovirus antigens. A cluster of highly shared sequence variants was judged likely to represent a technical artifact of the sequencing pipeline. Several of the top co-occurrence clusters appeared to be linked to parvovirus B19, influenza, CMV and Epstein-Barr virus, according to a later analysis. While some public TCRs were present in many individuals, most TCR sequences turned up only very rarely across donors. A later genetic analysis reported fewer N-insertions in productive TCRs among donors in an Asian-associated ancestry cluster than the roughly 620-donor mean. Because HLA typing was unavailable for some donors at each locus, only the typed subset was used in association tests. Because counts were too low, some 16 rarely observed V segments, including chromosome 9 orphons, were excluded from the earlier analysis of 587 of the donors. In a later analysis, most CMV-associated TCR beta chains were found to appear HLA-restricted, with HLA associations seemingly driven largely by CMV exposure. An earlier analysis of around 540 of the donors showed that most TCR beta V segments appeared in productive rearrangements either about 87% or about 30% of the time, which broadly matched IMGT annotations. The study listed around 160 TCR beta chains as associated with cytomegalovirus. Linkage disequilibrium might explain the correlated functional status among segregating V segments, but an unknown experimental factor could not be ruled out. The classifier was reported to diagnose cytomegalovirus status with high specificity and sensitivity in both the original cohort and the validation cohort. A later analysis associated some 17,000 TCR beta sequences with specific HLA alleles at a false discovery rate of 0.05. Because the 87-base-pair reads could not distinguish some IMGT-functional V segments, including TRBV6-2 and TRBV6-3, those segments were excluded. The authors suggested that the approach could potentially be generalized to other disease states and immunological phenotypes. For the cohort, immune exposure information was limited to CMV serostatus. An association between a missense DCLRE1C variant and V-gene and J-gene trimming of TCR beta chains was found in a later genetic analysis and replicated in an independent cohort. A later analysis found that TCR association rates varied across HLA loci, with DRB1 alleles showing the most associated TCRs and HLA-C alleles the fewest. A further reported finding was that TCR beta sequences accurately predicted the HLA-A and HLA-B alleles for most subjects in the first cohort. When HLA alleles, especially DR and DQ, strongly co-occurred, TCR associations were difficult to assign to individual alleles.

In total, roughly 710 healthy bone marrow donors made up the cohort. At the time of sampling, all cohort members were nominally healthy, though unrecorded immune exposures were likely present. The donor tested CMV seropositive and was one of the 289 seropositive cohort members. A peripheral blood sample was collected from each donor, and TCR beta sequencing was performed on peripheral blood mononuclear cells. The Qiagen DNeasy Blood Extraction Kit was used to extract genomic DNA from the blood cell samples. Reading the germline V gene (reference sequence) gives CDR1 SEHNR and CDR2 FQNEAQ. Taken from cysteine to phenylalanine, the CDR3 has 14 residues. Only the CDR3 DNA stays, 42 bases, in frame from base 1.

The sequence was obtained from a man between 35 and 55 years old in good health and CMV-seropositive. Sequencing used PBMCs. Recombination joined TRBV7-9 with TRBJ1-2; TRBD1 is a possible D gene, resting on 6 matching bases. The DNA sequence is TGTTCCAGCAGCTTAGCGGGGACAATGAATGGCTACACCTTC. This yields the protein CSSSLAGTMNGYTF.